This T cell receptor beta chain was captured by sequencing in a study of blood T cells in healthy people across ages. Total RNA was isolated from each sample in quantities of at least 6 micrograms. This clonotype was detected only a few times. What it binds is unknown. The CDR3 totals 15 residues. With 4 bases clipped from V and 4 bases from J, the junction kept 6 bases outside the gene matches. Germline CDR1 SNHLY, CDR2 FYNNEI. Combining a sample-barcoded 5' primer with a J-beta primer mix, a second PCR ran for roughly 7 to 11 cycles. All samples yielded 2.5 million or more CDR3-containing paired-end reads. A single record per CDR3 protein comes from TCRdb applying MiXCR to the 5' RACE reads. Of more than 550,000 distinct CDR3 sequences in the sample, about 20% were seen once. The study, taken as a whole, reports: Per million T cells, the diversity of TCR beta decreased roughly linearly as age advanced. With naive T cell percentage, TCR beta diversity showed a strong correlation.

The TCR comes from a man in his 70s in good health. The chain joins TRBV2 to TRBJ2-1; TRBD2 agrees at 8 bases. Sequencing input: blood. The CDR3 spells CASSVSAGEYNEQFF. The CDR3 DNA reads TGTGCCAGCAGTGTATCAGCGGGGGAGTACAATGAGCAGTTCTTC. The complete variable domain, with remaining parts taken from reference TRBV2 and TRBJ2-1, reads EPEVTQTPSHQVTQMGQEVILRCVPISNHLYFYWYRQILGQKVEFLVSFYNNEISEKSEIFDDQFSVERPDGSNFTLKIRSTKLEDSAMYFCASSVSAGEYNEQFFGPGTRLTVL.